Following are 7 T cell receptor beta chains from one sample sequenced in a study of tumor-infiltrating lymphocytes in primary liver carcinoma. With around 520 ng total RNA as template and a constant-region primer, TCR beta cDNA was made. Three-round nested multiplex PCR performed with slightly modified ARM-PCR produced the TCR beta libraries. Forward primers for TRBV1-TRBV30 and a C-beta reverse primer served the first two PCR rounds, at 10 cycles each. TCRdb ran MiXCR on the multiplex PCR reads and lists one entry per CDR3 protein. The sample has approximately 320,000 distinct CDR3 sequences; more than 55% are singletons. Germline DNA was also extracted, with blood RNA taken from unsorted whole blood. The sequenced sample was peripheral blood. Receptor source: a woman in her thirties with primary liver carcinoma and hepatitis B virus infection.

In the case of this clonotype: Because it lacks the conserved phenylalanine or tryptophan at the end, this CDR3 is likely a read error. The V call is TRBV6-5, the J call TRBJ2-3; 7 bases are shared with TRBD1. Germline CDR1 and CDR2: MNHEY and SVGAGI. This CDR3 spans 12 amino acids. The CDR3 DNA sequence: TGTACCACCACAGGGGCCACAGATACGCAGTATTTA. This codes for CTTTGATDTQYL.

The chain has TRBV21-1 and TRBJ1-2; the D call of TRBD1 is as the table states it, not checked on the DNA. TRBV21-1 is an annotated pseudogene. The CDR3 loop spans 14 amino acids. CDR3 nucleotide sequence: TGTGCCAGCAGCAAAGGGGGCAGGGTATATGGCTACACCTTC. Its translation is CASSKGGRVYGYTF.

The chain recombines TRBV14 with TRBJ2-3; D gene unclear. The CDR3 contains 14 residues. Germline-derived CDR1 and CDR2 are SGHDN and FVKESK. The ends were cut back, 4 bases at V and 8 bases at J, with 16 bases in the middle. In DNA, the CDR3 is TGTGCCAGCAGCCTAACCTCGAGGATCGGTACGCAGTATTTT. The encoded protein is CASSLTSRIGTQYF.

This clonotype was seen a single time. Germline and junction disagree at one end, which may indicate a read error. V is TRBV6-1 and J is TRBJ2-3, with D possibly matching TRBD1 (7 bases). In germline, CDR1 is MNHNS, CDR2 SASEGT. CDR3 size: 14 residues. The CDR3 DNA reads TGTGTCAGCAGGGGGGAGAGGGTGATGGATACGCAGTATTTT. Translation: CVSRGERVMDTQYF.

Concerning this clonotype itself: This could be a read error, since a much larger clone is one nucleotide away. Here the CDR3 reads CANSLAGAEVDTQYF. For the CDR3, the DNA is TGTGCCAACAGTTTAGCGGGAGCGGAGGTGGATACGCAGTATTTT. This sequence joins TRBV6-2 or TRBV6-3 and TRBJ2-3; TRBD2 matches 9 bases. The CDR3 runs 15 residues. The germline V gene has CDR1 MNHEY and CDR2 SVGEGT.

In the case of this clonotype: At one boundary the junction diverges from the germline segment, which might be a read error. The gene calls are TRBV11-2 and TRBJ1-1; D possibly corresponds to TRBD1 (5 bases). The germline gives CDR1 SGHAT, CDR2 FQNNGV. The CDR3 is made up of 12 amino acids. The CDR3 coding sequence is TGTGCCAGCAGCACACCCCCCGGAGGGGCTTCCTTT. Translated: CASSTPPGGASF.

As to this clonotype: A read error may explain this, as a much larger clone is one base away. V and J are TRBV12-3 or TRBV12-4 and TRBJ2-1; 7 nucleotides match TRBD1. The CDR3 spans 14 residues. The CDR3 DNA follows: TGTGCCGGCAGTTTTACAGGGGTATGGAATGAGCAGTTCTTC. Translation gives CAGSFTGVWNEQFF.